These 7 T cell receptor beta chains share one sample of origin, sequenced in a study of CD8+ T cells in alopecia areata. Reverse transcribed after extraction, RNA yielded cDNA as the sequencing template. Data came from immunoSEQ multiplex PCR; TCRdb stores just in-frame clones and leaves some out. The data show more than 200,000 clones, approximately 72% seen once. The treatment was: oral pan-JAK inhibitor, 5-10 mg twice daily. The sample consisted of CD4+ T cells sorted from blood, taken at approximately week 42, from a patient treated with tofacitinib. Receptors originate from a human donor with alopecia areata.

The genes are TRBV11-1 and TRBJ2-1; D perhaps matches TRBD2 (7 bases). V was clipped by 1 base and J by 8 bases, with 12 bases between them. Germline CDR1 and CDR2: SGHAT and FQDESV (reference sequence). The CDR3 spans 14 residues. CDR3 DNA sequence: TGTGCCAGCAGCTTAGATGGGGGGGGCGATGAGCAGTTCTTC. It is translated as CASSLDGGGDEQFF.

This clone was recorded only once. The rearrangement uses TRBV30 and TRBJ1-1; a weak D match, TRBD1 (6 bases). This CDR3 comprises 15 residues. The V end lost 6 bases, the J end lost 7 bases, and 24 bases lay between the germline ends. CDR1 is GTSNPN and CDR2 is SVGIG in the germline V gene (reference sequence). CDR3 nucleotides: TGTGCCTGCACTTCCCGTACAGGGTATACTGGTGAAGCTTTCTTT. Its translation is CACTSRTGYTGEAFF. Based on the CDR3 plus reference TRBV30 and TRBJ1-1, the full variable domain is SQTIHQWPATLVQPVGSPLSLECTVEGTSNPNLYWYRQAAGRGLQLLFYSVGIGQISSEVPQNLSASRPQDRQFILSSKKLLLSDSGFYLCACTSRTGYTGEAFFGQGTRLTVV.

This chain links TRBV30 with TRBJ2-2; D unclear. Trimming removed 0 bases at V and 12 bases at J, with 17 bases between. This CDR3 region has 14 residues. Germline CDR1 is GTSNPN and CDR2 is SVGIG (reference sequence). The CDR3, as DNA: TGTGCCTGGAGTGTGAGGCGCAGGCGAGAAAAGCTGTTTTTT. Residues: CAWSVRRRREKLFF.

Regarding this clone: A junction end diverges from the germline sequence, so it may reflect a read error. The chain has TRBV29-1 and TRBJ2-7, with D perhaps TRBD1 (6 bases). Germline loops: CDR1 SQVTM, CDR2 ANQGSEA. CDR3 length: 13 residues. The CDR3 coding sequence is TGCAGCGCTGAAAGAGGCCAGGGGAACGAGCAGTACTTC. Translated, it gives CSAERGQGNEQYF.

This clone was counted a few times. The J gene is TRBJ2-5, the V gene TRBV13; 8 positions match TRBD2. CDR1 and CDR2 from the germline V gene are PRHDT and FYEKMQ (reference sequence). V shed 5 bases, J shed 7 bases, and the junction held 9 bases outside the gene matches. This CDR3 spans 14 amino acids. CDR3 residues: CASSPGGEARTQYF. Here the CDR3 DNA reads TGTGCCAGCAGCCCCGGGGGGGAGGCGAGGACCCAGTACTTC.

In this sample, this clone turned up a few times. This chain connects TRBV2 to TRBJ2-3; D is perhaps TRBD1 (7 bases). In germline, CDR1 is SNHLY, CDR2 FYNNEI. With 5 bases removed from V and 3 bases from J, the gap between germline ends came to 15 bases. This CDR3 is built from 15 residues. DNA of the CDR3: TGTGCCAGCAGTAACCAGGGGGGTGCAACAGATACGCAGTATTTT. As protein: CASSNQGGATDTQYF.

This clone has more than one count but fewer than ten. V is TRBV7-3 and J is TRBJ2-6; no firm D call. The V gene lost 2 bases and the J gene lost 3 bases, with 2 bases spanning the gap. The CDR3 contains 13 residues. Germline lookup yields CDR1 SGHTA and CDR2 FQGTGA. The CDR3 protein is CASSLFGANVLTF. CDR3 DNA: TGTGCCAGCAGCTTATTTGGGGCCAACGTCCTGACTTTC.